This T cell receptor (beta chain) was captured in a study of blood T cell repertoires in COVID-19. At the level of the study: Whether acute or convalescent, the COVID-19 samples came from the United States, Italy and Spain.

Using immunoSEQ multiplex PCR, the repertoire was profiled, and TCRdb retains in-frame clones only, with some absent. The sample consists of around 270,000 clones, 85% to 90% of them appearing once. V was clipped by 7 bases and J by 6 bases; unmatched bases: 10. CDR1 MNHEY and CDR2 SVGAGI come from the germline V gene. This CDR3 has 14 residues. The TCR originated in a man aged 35 to 55 with acute or convalescent COVID-19. The chain couples TRBV6-5 to TRBJ2-7; 9 bases map to TRBD1. The sequenced material came from peripheral blood. CDR3 in amino acids: CASTAGQGIGEQYF. CDR3 in DNA: TGTGCCAGCACAGCAGGACAGGGGATCGGCGAGCAGTACTTC.